Following are 21 T cell receptor beta chains from one sample sequenced in a study of blood T cell repertoires in COVID-19. Measured with immunoSEQ multiplex PCR; TCRdb has only the in-frame clones, and not every one. The data contain approximately 320,000 clones, roughly 86% of them singletons. The source material was peripheral blood. The receptors were sampled from a woman between 25 and 40 years old with COVID-19, enrolled during active disease.

The rearrangement uses TRBV10-3 and TRBJ2-5; the match to TRBD1 covers 9 bases. CDR1 and CDR2 (germline): ENHRY, SYGVKD. CDR3 length: 13 amino acids. The junction had 2 bases not matched to a gene; V was cut back by 8 bases and J by 1 base. The CDR3 DNA reads TGTGCCATCGGGACAGGGTCCCAAGAGACCCAGTACTTC. Amino acid sequence: CAIGTGSQETQYF.

CDR3 nucleotides: TGCGCCAGCAGCTTGGGCCCACCTTTGGGGGGGGGCAATCAGCCCCAGCATTTT. Protein sequence: CASSLGPPLGGGNQPQHF. The rearrangement uses TRBV5-1 and TRBJ1-5; maybe TRBD1 (5 bases). The CDR3 spans 18 residues. The germline V gene encodes CDR1 SGHRS and CDR2 YFSETQ. V lost 0 bases and J lost 2, with 18 bases in between.

The gene calls are TRBV5-4 and TRBJ2-7; D might be TRBD2 (6 bases). CDR3 length: 13 amino acids. Germline assignment: CDR1 SGHNT and CDR2 YYREEE (reference sequence). V was trimmed by 2 bases and J by 7 bases, leaving 13 bases between them. In DNA, the CDR3 is TGTGCCAGCAGCTTTAACGGGGGTATAGAGCAGTACTTC. Its translation is CASSFNGGIEQYF. Full variable domain (missing parts from reference TRBV5-4 and TRBJ2-7): ETGVTQSPTHLIKTRGQQVTLRCSSQSGHNTVSWYQQALGQGPQFIFQYYREEENGRGNFPPRFSGLQFPNYSSELNVNALELDDSALYLCASSFNGGIEQYFGPGTRLTVT.

The CDR3, as DNA: TGTGCCAGCAGTTTTTCAGGGAACGTGCCCCAGCATTTT. As protein: CASSFSGNVPQHF. The V and J genes are TRBV27 and TRBJ1-5, with D maybe TRBD1 (5 bases). V was cut by 3 bases and J by 9 bases, with 12 bases left in between. This CDR3 contains 13 residues. Looked up from germline, CDR1 is MNHEY and CDR2 is SMNVEV (reference sequence).

This chain links TRBV7-8 with TRBJ1-2; TRBD1 matches at 7 bases. The germline V gene has CDR1 SGHVS and CDR2 FQNEAQ. The CDR3 length is 14 residues. V shed 3 bases and J 8 bases; nucleotides not matched to a gene: 9. Here the CDR3 reads CASSLSKGARGYTF. CDR3 sequence (DNA): TGTGCCAGCAGCTTGAGTAAGGGGGCTCGGGGCTACACCTTC.

This chain uses TRBV19 with TRBJ1-5; D perhaps matches TRBD1 (6 bases). The CDR3 contains 14 residues. In germline, CDR1 is LNHDA, CDR2 SQIVND (reference sequence). Trimming cost V 6 bases and J 7 bases, with 16 bases left between them. The CDR3 region has the DNA TGTGCCAGTAGCTTTCAGGGGAGAGGACAGCCCCAGCATTTT. Its translation is CASSFQGRGQPQHF. Supplemented by reference TRBV19 and TRBJ1-5, the full variable domain reads DGGITQSPKYLFRKEGQNVTLSCEQNLNHDAMYWYRQDPGQGLRLIYYSQIVNDFQKGDIAEGYSVSREKKESFPLTVTSAQKNPTAFYLCASSFQGRGQPQHFGDGTRLSIL.

The V call is TRBV27, the J call TRBJ1-5; TRBD1 is a possible D gene (6 bases). The CDR3 spans 14 residues. The V end was cut by 2 bases, the J end by 6 bases, with 11 bases between. The germline gives CDR1 MNHEY, CDR2 SMNVEV (reference sequence). The CDR3 loop reads CASSLTGYGQPQHF. The CDR3 DNA is TGTGCCAGCAGTTTAACAGGGTATGGTCAGCCCCAGCATTTT.

The V and J genes are TRBV3-1 (or the pseudogene TRBV3-2) and TRBJ2-7; no reliable D call. This CDR3 spans 15 amino acids. CDR1 and CDR2 (germline): LGHDT, YNNKEL (reference sequence). With 0 bases removed from V and 0 bases from J, the gap between germline ends came to 9 bases. The CDR3 sequence: CASSQDWSLSYEQYF. The CDR3 region has the DNA TGTGCCAGCAGCCAAGATTGGAGCCTCTCCTACGAGCAGTACTTC.

The chain joins TRBV15 to TRBJ1-4, with D hard to call. Per the germline V gene, CDR1 is LNHNV and CDR2 is YYDKDF (reference sequence). Deletions cut 8 bases from V and 10 bases from J, with 14 bases between. CDR3 length: 12 amino acids. The CDR3 here is CATPSSEGKLFF. The CDR3 DNA reads TGTGCCACCCCATCCTCGGAGGGAAAACTGTTTTTT.

V and J are TRBV27 and TRBJ1-2; the D gene is possibly TRBD1 (5 bases). The germline V gene has CDR1 MNHEY and CDR2 SMNVEV (reference sequence). This CDR3 is built from 14 residues. Deletions cut 4 bases from V and 4 bases from J, with 13 bases between. CDR3: CASSYRGSGYGYTF. The CDR3 DNA reads as TGTGCCAGCAGTTATCGGGGGTCAGGCTATGGCTACACCTTC.

The V and J genes are TRBV6-5 and TRBJ2-7, with TRBD1 as a possible D gene (5 bases). The V and J ends lost 6 bases and 4 bases respectively, with 16 bases between them. Germline V gene lookup returns CDR1 MNHEY and CDR2 SVGAGI. The CDR3 has 14 residues. This CDR3 is CASSRQAGPYEQYF. The CDR3 DNA is TGTGCCAGCAGCCGCCAGGCAGGGCCATACGAGCAGTACTTC.

CDR3 nucleotide sequence: TGTGCCAGCAGCTTAACCGGGACAGACAATCAGCCCCAGCATTTT. This translates into CASSLTGTDNQPQHF. The chain recombines TRBV7-2 with TRBJ1-5; 7 bases agree with TRBD1. Germline assignment: CDR1 SGHTA and CDR2 FQGNSA. This CDR3 contains 15 residues. J was trimmed by 3 bases and V by 2 bases; bases with no gene match: 4.

The V call is TRBV6-1, the J call TRBJ1-6; the match to TRBD1 covers 8 bases. CDR1 is MNHNS, CDR2 SASEGT, per germline. The CDR3 is 17 amino acids. Trimming at V came to 4 bases and at J to 6 bases, leaving 11 bases not matched to a gene. This CDR3 reads CASSVGQGTNTNSPLHF. The CDR3 DNA follows: TGTGCCAGCAGTGTCGGACAGGGCACGAATACTAATTCACCCCTCCACTTT.

The chain recombines TRBV4-1 with TRBJ1-1; weak D call: TRBD1 (6 bases). Germline values: CDR1 MGHRA, CDR2 YSYEKL. This CDR3 is 14 amino acids long. V shed 8 bases and J shed 1 base, with 14 bases lying between them. CDR3 loop: CASRGHLKNTEAFF. In nucleotides, the CDR3 is TGCGCCAGCCGGGGACACCTAAAGAACACTGAAGCTTTCTTT.

The chain recombines TRBV19 with TRBJ1-1; no definite D call. The CDR3 spans 11 residues. With 7 bases removed from V and 3 bases from J, the gap between germline ends came to 6 bases. The V gene's germline CDR1 is LNHDA and CDR2 SQIVND (reference sequence). The CDR3 DNA follows: TGTGCCAGTATCGGGGACACTGAAGCTTTCTTT. Amino acids: CASIGDTEAFF.

The chain joins TRBV7-9 to TRBJ1-1; TRBD1 might be the D (5 bases). Trimming stripped 5 bases from V and 2 bases from J, with 15 bases between. The CDR3 is made up of 15 amino acids. Germline V gene data show CDR1 as SEHNR and CDR2 as FQNEAQ (reference sequence). The CDR3 region is CASSPIEGLNTEAFF. The CDR3 nucleotides read TGTGCCAGCAGCCCCATCGAGGGACTCAACACTGAAGCTTTCTTT.

V usage is TRBV5-1 and J usage is TRBJ1-1, with D possibly TRBD1 on 5 matching bases. The V and J ends lost 0 bases and 0 bases respectively, with 21 bases between them. This CDR3 region has 19 residues. The germline CDR1 and CDR2 sequences are SGHRS and YFSETQ. The CDR3 spells CASSLGYQTVRWVNTEAFF. The CDR3 DNA reads as TGCGCCAGCAGCTTGGGGTATCAGACAGTCCGCTGGGTGAACACTGAAGCTTTCTTT.

This chain connects TRBV19 to TRBJ2-1; TRBD2 matches 9 bases. Germline CDR1 is LNHDA and CDR2 is SQIVND (reference sequence). The CDR3 is 24 residues long. The junction had 34 bases not matched to a gene; V was cut back by 6 bases and J by 4 bases. The chain's CDR3 is CASSVTGRASGDSLRKRKYNEQFF. The CDR3 DNA reads TGTGCCAGTAGCGTTACAGGGAGGGCTAGCGGGGATTCCCTTCGTAAGAGAAAATACAATGAGCAGTTCTTC.

The chain is built from TRBV5-1 and TRBJ2-1, with D possibly TRBD1 on 6 matching bases. V dropped 0 bases and J dropped 7 bases, with 11 bases sitting between them. Germline V gene data show CDR1 as SGHRS and CDR2 as YFSETQ. The length of the CDR3 is 14 residues. The CDR3 protein is CASSLDRAGNEQFF. CDR3 DNA sequence: TGCGCCAGCAGCTTGGACAGGGCTGGGAATGAGCAGTTCTTC.

This chain links TRBV5-6 with TRBJ2-5; 7 positions agree with TRBD1. Per the germline V gene, CDR1 is SGHDT and CDR2 is YYEEEE. V shed 4 bases and J 2 bases; nucleotides not matched to a gene: 5. The CDR3 consists of 14 residues. Here the CDR3 reads CASSPGQAQETQYF. Here the CDR3 DNA reads TGTGCCAGCAGCCCTGGACAGGCGCAAGAGACCCAGTACTTC.

This chain uses TRBV6-2 or TRBV6-3 with TRBJ1-4; D is unresolved. Looked up from germline, CDR1 is MNHEY and CDR2 is SVGEGT. This CDR3 is built from 12 residues. V gave up 5 bases and J gave up 12 bases, with 13 bases separating them. DNA for the CDR3: TGTGCCAGCAGTCCCCCGGGATCCCAACTGTTTTTT. Protein product: CASSPPGSQLFF.